This T cell receptor (beta chain) was captured in a study of control samples from healthy donors and cancer patients. Trimming at V came to 6 bases and at J to 3 bases, leaving 1 base not matched to a gene. Germline V lookup: CDR1 MNHEY, CDR2 SVGAGI. The CDR3 is made up of 13 amino acids. Using immunoSEQ multiplex PCR, the repertoire was profiled, and TCRdb retains in-frame clones only, with some absent. The sample yields 170,000 or so clones, roughly 94% seen once. The sample was blood. The rearrangement links TRBV6-5 to TRBJ2-7, with TRBD1 matching 11 bases. This clonotype originated in a woman aged 18-35 years in good health. CDR3 in DNA: TGTGCCAGCAGGGGACAGGGGGGCTACGAGCAGTACTTC. It specifies CASRGQGGYEQYF.